Included here is one T cell receptor beta chain sequence, with context. Constant-region priming of approximately 0.55 ug total RNA yielded TCR beta cDNA. Nested multiplex PCR, run for three rounds with slightly modified ARM-PCR, yielded TCR beta libraries. The two initial PCR rounds, about 9 cycles each, used TRBV1-TRBV30 forward and C-beta reverse primers. TCRdb passed the multiplex PCR reads through MiXCR, listing each CDR3 protein once. This sample yields under 150,000 distinct CDR3 sequences, of which approximately 71% are seen a single time; more than 7% belongs to the top ten. This CDR3 contains 15 residues. Germline CDR1 reads SGHDT; CDR2 reads YYEEEE. Co-extracted RNA and DNA came from roughly 20-30 mg of unsorted bulk tissue. The data were obtained in a study of tumor-infiltrating lymphocytes in primary liver carcinoma. Across the study: Productive TCRbeta reads per sample were roughly 3.5 to 8 million, not differing by tissue.

The sequence was collected from a woman in her fifties or sixties with primary liver carcinoma and hepatitis B virus infection. J is TRBJ2-2 and V is TRBV5-6; 8 positions match TRBD1. The sequencing input was tumor-adjacent normal liver tissue. Here the CDR3 reads CARSHGQGGTGELFF. The CDR3, as DNA: TGTGCAAGGAGCCACGGACAGGGAGGAACCGGGGAGCTGTTTTTT. Using reference TRBV5-6 and TRBJ2-2 for the parts outside the CDR3, the full variable domain is DAGVTQSPTHLIKTRGQQVTLRCSPKSGHDTVSWYQQALGQGPQFIFQYYEEEERQRGNFPDRFSGHQFPNYSSELNVNALLLGDSALYLCARSHGQGGTGELFFGEGSRLTVL.